Shown below are 5 T cell receptor beta chains from a single sample sequenced in a study of blood T cell repertoires in COVID-19. Data came from immunoSEQ multiplex PCR; TCRdb stores just in-frame clones and leaves some out. The sample lists some 300,000 clones, around 90% occurring once. What was sequenced was peripheral blood. The receptors derive from a woman between 35 and 50 years old with COVID-19, enrolled during active disease.

This clone has just a few counts. V is TRBV9 and J is TRBJ1-2, with 10 bases matching TRBD1. Germline trimming cut 0 bases from V and 4 bases from J; bases unmatched to any gene: 6. Per the germline V gene, CDR1 is SGDLS and CDR2 is YYNGEE. CDR3 length: 16 amino acids. The CDR3, as DNA: TGTGCCAGCAGCGTAGGACAGGGGGCGCACGGCTATGGCTACACCTTC. Protein sequence: CASSVGQGAHGYGYTF.

This rearrangement joins TRBV19 to TRBJ1-2; D ambiguous. In germline, CDR1 is LNHDA, CDR2 SQIVND (reference sequence). Trimming pared 5 bases from V and 0 bases from J, leaving 7 bases between. CDR3 length equals 13 residues. CDR3: CASSFSANYGYTF. The DNA of the CDR3 is TGTGCCAGTAGTTTTTCCGCTAACTATGGCTACACCTTC. Using reference TRBV19 and TRBJ1-2 for the parts outside the CDR3, the full variable domain is DGGITQSPKYLFRKEGQNVTLSCEQNLNHDAMYWYRQDPGQGLRLIYYSQIVNDFQKGDIAEGYSVSREKKESFPLTVTSAQKNPTAFYLCASSFSANYGYTFGSGTRLTVV.

The chain couples TRBV9 to TRBJ2-2; 10 positions match TRBD1. The CDR3 consists of 17 residues. V lost 0 bases, J lost 7 bases, and 9 bases stayed unmatched. Germline V CDR1 and CDR2: SGDLS, YYNGEE. This chain's CDR3 is CASSVDGGQGTSGELFF. The CDR3, as DNA: TGTGCCAGCAGCGTAGATGGGGGACAGGGGACGAGCGGGGAGCTGTTTTTT.

This clone was seen only a few times. The chain uses TRBV5-4 and TRBJ1-6; weak D call: TRBD1 (5 bases). The germline gives CDR1 SGHNT, CDR2 YYREEE (reference sequence). Trimming removed 1 base from V and 7 bases from J, with 9 bases in between. The CDR3 is 14 residues long. CDR3 nucleotides: TGTGCCAGCAGCTTGATGGGGGGGAATTCACCCCTCCACTTT. It translates to CASSLMGGNSPLHF.

This clone was detected a few times. The chain couples TRBV7-2 to TRBJ2-5; tentatively, D is TRBD1 (6 bases). The CDR3 loop spans 15 amino acids. Trimming took 2 bases from V and 1 from J, leaving 11 bases between them. CDR1 and CDR2 (germline): SGHTA, FQGNSA. CDR3 region: CASSLTGTSQETQYF. The CDR3 bases are TGTGCCAGCAGCTTAACGGGGACAAGCCAAGAGACCCAGTACTTC.